A selection of T cell receptor beta chains follows, all from one sample in a study of graft-versus-host responses after intestinal transplantation. Profiled with immunoSEQ multiplex PCR; TCRdb holds only in-frame clones, not every one. This table has 77,000 or so clones, approximately 96% appearing once. For these TCRs, the target antigens are not known. Sequencing used unstimulated CD8+ T cells sorted from spleen or lymph node cells, obtained before intestinal transplant. The receptors here all came from a human donor who received an intestinal transplant. Each CDR3 is given with its conserved first and last residue.

cdr3_aa	j_call	v_call
CATSSLSPGMDEQFF	TRBJ2-1	TRBV15
CASSQDTEPVASTDTQYF	TRBJ2-3	TRBV4-1
CASSVTGLAGLSTDTQYF	TRBJ2-3	TRBV9
CASMWGSDKNYGYTF	TRBJ1-2	TRBV27
CATVQNTEAFF	TRBJ1-1	TRBV4-1
CASSDSAFLAGLYEQYF	TRBJ2-7	TRBV6-4
CASSPPNVTRRGETQYF	TRBJ2-5	TRBV18
CASSLFYPGQEFHEQYF	TRBJ2-7	TRBV27
CASSEVNTEAFF	TRBJ1-1	TRBV10-2
CASSYSGTVFGAFF	TRBJ1-1	TRBV6-5
CASSLSGRGTDTQYF	TRBJ2-3	TRBV27
CASSEEESAYEQYF	TRBJ2-7	TRBV10-1
CASSKNGARSFF	TRBJ1-1	TRBV7-9
CASSFGGEGQPQHF	TRBJ1-5	TRBV27
CASSASGRPGVGAFF	TRBJ1-1	TRBV9
CASSTDRYTGELFF	TRBJ2-2	TRBV19
CASSPELGTGNTEAFF	TRBJ1-1	TRBV27
CASSLEAASHSYNEQFF	TRBJ2-1	TRBV11-2
CASSVALEQFF	TRBJ2-1	TRBV9
CASSPTGGGEQYF	TRBJ2-7	TRBV6-5
CASSVGADVYSGNTIYF	TRBJ1-3	TRBV9
CASSRGLYEQFF	TRBJ2-1	TRBV13
CASTSGTGELFF	TRBJ2-2	TRBV6-6
CASSPDREGYGYTF	TRBJ1-2	TRBV14
CRVSGGGGGSNQPQHF	TRBJ1-5	TRBV29-1
CASSQVTGANNEKLFF	TRBJ1-4	TRBV5-4
CASSLDVVAVSYNEQFF	TRBJ2-1	TRBV7-2
CASSIAGATYEQYF	NA	TRBV19
CASSLFGGGGYTF	TRBJ1-2	TRBV27
CASSLLRGGAKDTEAFF	TRBJ1-1	TRBV4-1
CSVEVTSKNIQYF	TRBJ2-4	TRBV29-1
CASRENTGLSYEQYF	TRBJ2-7	TRBV2
CASSATGETQYF	TRBJ2-5	TRBV9
CASSLGGSRFVETQYF	TRBJ2-5	TRBV7-3
CASSHPRDEKVLRQYF	TRBJ2-7	TRBV14
CAWLLGFGTGELFF	TRBJ2-2	TRBV30
CASSFLSRVSSYNEQFF	TRBJ2-1	TRBV5-1
CASSVTLAGGREQFF	TRBJ2-1	TRBV25-1
CASSLVGYNEQFF	TRBJ2-1	TRBV7-9
CASSDLGGGELFF	TRBJ2-2	TRBV10-2
CSVDGGSYGYTF	TRBJ1-2	TRBV29-1